This TCR beta chain was sequenced for a study of T cell responses to AZD1222 COVID-19 vaccine. Study-level findings and limits: White British people made up most donors, females outnumbered males, and clonal diversity was possibly underestimated. Seropositive AZD1222 recipients at baseline numbered only five or six. Of spike-specific TCRs, nearly half reportedly target regions left unmutated in variants.

Germline assignment: CDR1 SNHLY and CDR2 FYNNEI. The length of the CDR3 is 12 residues. V shed 0 bases and J shed 4 bases, with 4 bases lying between them. Concerning this clone: What it binds is not known. Other DNA variants within this sample encode the same CDR3.

TCRdb keeps only in-frame clones here, not all; method: immunoSEQ multiplex PCR. The sample lists approximately 150,000 clones; more than 80% were seen once. V and J are TRBV2 and TRBJ2-7; unclear D gene. This TCR was recovered from an adult in good health. Sequenced here: peripheral blood, sampled on day 0 of AZD1222 vaccination. The DNA of the CDR3 is TGTGCCAGCAGTGAAGCTGGGTACGAGCAGTACTTC. Its translation: CASSEAGYEQYF.